These T cell receptor beta chains were read from a single sample in a study of T cell changes during pregnancy in multiple sclerosis. Using immunoSEQ multiplex PCR, the repertoire was profiled, and TCRdb retains in-frame clones only, with some absent. The sample has under 90,000 clones, over 85% seen once. Source: peripheral blood, taken after pregnancy. Receptors were obtained from a female donor in good health, enrolled as a control in a pregnancy study. The CDR3 runs from the conserved cysteine through the conserved F or W. D genes are given only for firm matches. The size field is filled for only some rows; it gives once, few, many or a size class.

v_call	clone_size	d_call	j_call	cdr3_nt	cdr3_aa
TRBV5-8	.	.	TRBJ1-4	TGTGCCAGCAGCTTGGCCGGTTCTGCAACTAATGAAAAACTGTTTTTT	CASSLAGSATNEKLFF
TRBV19	.	TRBD1	TRBJ1-2	TGTGCCAGTAGTATCGGGACAGGGGGCGGTGATGGCTACACCTTC	CASSIGTGGGDGYTF
TRBV6-6	.	.	TRBJ2-3	TGTGCCAGCACCCTCCAGGGGAGAACTAGCACAGATACGCAGTATTTT	CASTLQGRTSTDTQYF
TRBV5-1	.	.	TRBJ2-1	TGCGCCAGCAGCTTAGACATGAGCTCCTACAATGAGCAGTTCTTC	CASSLDMSSYNEQFF
TRBV28	.	.	TRBJ2-5	TGTGCCAGCAGCACGGACAGTGAAGAGACCCAGTACTTC	CASSTDSEETQYF
TRBV6-4	.	TRBD2	TRBJ2-1	TGTGCCAGCAGTAGACTAGCCGGCGATGAGCAGTTCTTC	CASSRLAGDEQFF
TRBV6-5	.	TRBD1	TRBJ1-2	TGTGCCAGCAGTTTATCCGGGACAGTCGGCTATGGCTACACCTTC	CASSLSGTVGYGYTF
TRBV10-3	.	.	TRBJ2-3	TGTGCCATCAGTGTTCAGGGGGATACGCAGTATTTT	CAISVQGDTQYF
TRBV7-6	.	TRBD2	TRBJ2-5	TGTGCCAGCAGGGCTAGCGGGGGGGCCTTGGAGACCCAGTACTTC	CASRASGGALETQYF
TRBV11-3	.	.	TRBJ2-2	TGTGCCAGCAGCCCCCGGTCTAGCCCCACCGGGGAGCTGTTTTTT	CASSPRSSPTGELFF
TRBV28	once	.	TRBJ1-6	TGTGCCAGCCGGCGGGGGAGCTCCTATAATTCACCCCTCCACTTT	CASRRGSSYNSPLHF
TRBV7-9	.	.	TRBJ2-3	TGTGCCAGCAGCCTATCGGTCACAGATACGCAGTATTTT	CASSLSVTDTQYF
TRBV14	.	.	TRBJ1-3	TGTGCCAGCAGCCCTTGGACAGCGGGAAACACCATATATTTT	CASSPWTAGNTIYF
TRBV18	.	.	TRBJ1-2	TGTGCCAGCTCAAAAAGATCAGGGGAAGAGGCTGGTGGCTACACCTTC	CASSKRSGEEAGGYTF
TRBV5-4	.	.	TRBJ1-1	TGTGCCAGCAGCTTTGAGGCAGGGATGAACACTGAAGCTTTCTTT	CASSFEAGMNTEAFF
TRBV28	.	.	TRBJ1-1	TGTGCCAGCACCTGGAGACAGCCGGGCACTGAAGCTTTCTTT	CASTWRQPGTEAFF
TRBV28	.	TRBD1	TRBJ2-7	TGTGCCAGCAGTTCTCCGGGACAGGGGGCACGCGAGCAGTACTTC	CASSSPGQGAREQYF
TRBV19	.	TRBD2	TRBJ2-4	TGTGCCAGTAGTCCCCCGGGACTAGCGGGGGCTAACATTCAGTACTTC	CASSPPGLAGANIQYF
TRBV7-2	.	.	TRBJ1-1	TGTGCCAGCAGCTTGTGGGAAGGGGAGGGAACTTTCTTT	CASSLWEGEGTFF
TRBV30	.	.	TRBJ2-7	TGTGCCTGGAGTAAGGACTTCTACGAGCAGTACTTC	CAWSKDFYEQYF
TRBV19	.	.	TRBJ1-3	TGTGCCAGTATGAGCCGGAGGGGAGCCTCTGGAAACACCATATATTTT	CASMSRRGASGNTIYF
TRBV29-1	once	.	TRBJ2-1	TGCAGCGTTGAACAGGGCTACAATGAGCAGTTCTTC	CSVEQGYNEQFF
TRBV14	.	.	TRBJ1-1	TGTGCCAGCAGCCAAGGAACCGGCACTGAAGCTTTCTTT	CASSQGTGTEAFF
TRBV19	.	.	TRBJ2-1	TGTGCCAGTAGTCTGGACTGGAATGAGCAGTTCTTC	CASSLDWNEQFF
TRBV28	.	TRBD2	TRBJ2-5	TGTGCCGTCAGAGGGGCGGGAGGAGAGACCCAGTACTTC	CAVRGAGGETQYF
TRBV4-2	.	.	TRBJ2-7	TGTGCCAGCAGCCAAGATCCCACCTACGAGCAGTACTTC	CASSQDPTYEQYF
TRBV19	.	TRBD2	TRBJ2-7	TGTGCCAGTAGTATGTTTAGCGTCGGGACTAGCGTTTACGAGCAGTACTTC	CASSMFSVGTSVYEQYF
TRBV10-3	few	TRBD1	TRBJ1-2	TGTGCCATCTATAGACAGGGTGAAGGCTACACCTTC	CAIYRQGEGYTF
TRBV4-3	.	TRBD1	TRBJ1-4	TGCGCCAGCAGCCAAGCTGGTCAGGGGGATGAAAAACTGTTTTTT	CASSQAGQGDEKLFF
TRBV19	.	.	TRBJ1-1	TGTGCCAGTACCCAACAGGGTACAGAAGCTTTCTTT	CASTQQGTEAFF
TRBV27	few	.	TRBJ1-1	TGTGCCAGCCTAAAGCAAGTTGAAGCTTTCTTT	CASLKQVEAFF